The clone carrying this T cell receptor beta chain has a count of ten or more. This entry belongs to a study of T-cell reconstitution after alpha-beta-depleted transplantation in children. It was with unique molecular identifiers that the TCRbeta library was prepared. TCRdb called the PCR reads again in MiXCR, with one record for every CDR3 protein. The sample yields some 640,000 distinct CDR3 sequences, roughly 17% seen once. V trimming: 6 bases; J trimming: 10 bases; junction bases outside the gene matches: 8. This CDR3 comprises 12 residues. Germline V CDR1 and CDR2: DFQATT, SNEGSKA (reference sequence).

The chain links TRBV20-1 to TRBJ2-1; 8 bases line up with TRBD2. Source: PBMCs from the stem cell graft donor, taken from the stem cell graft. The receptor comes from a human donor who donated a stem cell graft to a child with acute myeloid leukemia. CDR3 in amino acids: CSAPGGPLEQFF. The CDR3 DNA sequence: TGCAGTGCGCCGGGGGGGCCATTGGAGCAGTTCTTC.